This TCR beta chain was retrieved from a study of shared clonotypes between healthy human individuals. Tens of millions of PBMCs served as the genomic DNA source for unsorted samples. At a deep level, the assay was run. The data were produced by immunoSEQ multiplex PCR, yet TCRdb's version contains in-frame clones alone and is incomplete. The sample yields roughly 480,000 clones, roughly 85% seen once. The CDR3 is 13 amino acids. V gave up 3 bases and J gave up 5 bases; unmatched junction bases: 2. Germline V gives CDR1 GTSNPN, CDR2 SVGIG (reference sequence). The source is a woman aged 40 to 50 in good health. Some clones in this sample may be carry-over from other donors' samples. V and J are TRBV30 and TRBJ2-7; 12 positions match TRBD1. The material sequenced was PBMCs. DNA of the CDR3: TGTGCCTGGAGGGGGACAGGGGGCCACGAGCAGTACTTC. This codes for CAWRGTGGHEQYF.